This TCR beta chain stems from a study of blood T cell repertoires in COVID-19. At the level of the study: Samples representing acute and convalescent COVID-19 were sourced from the United States, Italy and Spain.

Germline V gene lookup returns CDR1 SGHRS and CDR2 YFSETQ. V lost 4 bases to trimming and J lost 4 bases; unmatched junction nucleotides: 9. The CDR3 runs 15 residues. Authors' methods: Estimates of nucleated cell counts were drawn from the amplification of reference gene primers. Measured with immunoSEQ multiplex PCR; TCRdb has only the in-frame clones, and not every one. V and J calls and clone size are those listed in that table; D and trimming were worked out from the DNA. The sample yields approximately 230,000 clones, 85% to 90% seen once. This chain connects TRBV5-1 to TRBJ2-3, with 7 bases fitting TRBD1. The sequence came from an elderly man with acute or convalescent COVID-19. Specimen: peripheral blood. The CDR3 spells CASSPGQVRADTQYF. The CDR3 coding sequence is TGCGCCAGCAGCCCAGGACAGGTACGCGCAGATACGCAGTATTTT.